This is a list of T cell receptor beta chains from one sample in a study of immune characterization of retroperitoneal liposarcoma. Each CDR3 protein gets one entry after TCRdb re-called the PCR reads with MiXCR. Of around 11,000 distinct CDR3 sequences listed, about 30% are singletons. The specimen sequenced was tumor tissue. These receptor sequences come from a male donor with retroperitoneal liposarcoma. CDR3s include the opening cysteine and the closing phenylalanine or tryptophan. D genes are given only for firm matches. Rows may omit the clone size; those that give it use once, few, many or a size class.

CDR3 DNA: TGTGCCAGCAGAAATAGGAACACTGAAGCTTTCTTT; CDR3 protein: CASRNRNTEAFF; clone size: -; J gene: TRBJ1-1; D gene: -; V gene: TRBV6-8
CDR3 DNA: TGTGCCAGCAGCTTAGAACAGAGCTCTGGGGCCAACGTCCTGACTTTC; CDR3 protein: CASSLEQSSGANVLTF; clone size: few; J gene: TRBJ2-6; D gene: -; V gene: TRBV11-3
CDR3 DNA: TGTGCCAGCAGTGAGGGGCGAGCCTATGGCTACACCTTC; CDR3 protein: CASSEGRAYGYTF; clone size: -; J gene: TRBJ1-2; D gene: -; V gene: TRBV6-1
CDR3 DNA: TGTGCCAGCAGCTTTTCGGGACTAGCGGAAAACACCGGGGAGCTGTTTTTT; CDR3 protein: CASSFSGLAENTGELFF; clone size: few; J gene: TRBJ2-2; D gene: TRBD2; V gene: TRBV11-3
CDR3 DNA: TGCGCCAGCAGCCAAGACCCGGGACTGAAATACGAGCAGTACTTC; CDR3 protein: CASSQDPGLKYEQYF; clone size: -; J gene: TRBJ2-7; D gene: -; V gene: TRBV4-3
CDR3 DNA: TGTGCCAGCAGACAGGGGACTGAGCAGTACTTC; CDR3 protein: CASRQGTEQYF; clone size: few; J gene: TRBJ2-7; D gene: -; V gene: TRBV11-3
CDR3 DNA: TGTGCCAGCGAAAGTCCCTACAATGAGCAGTTCTTC; CDR3 protein: CASESPYNEQFF; clone size: many; J gene: TRBJ2-1; D gene: -; V gene: TRBV6-1
CDR3 DNA: TGTGCCAGCAGCTTAGGCATGTACAATGAGCAGTACTTC; CDR3 protein: CASSLGMYNEQYF; clone size: medium-sized; J gene: TRBJ2-7; D gene: -; V gene: TRBV7-2
CDR3 DNA: TGTGCCAGCAGTGAAGTCACAGCTAATGAAAAACTGTTTTTT; CDR3 protein: CASSEVTANEKLFF; clone size: -; J gene: TRBJ1-4; D gene: -; V gene: TRBV6-1
CDR3 DNA: TGTGCCAGCAGCACTAGCGGGGGGGACTCCTACGAGCAGTACTTC; CDR3 protein: CASSTSGGDSYEQYF; clone size: many; J gene: TRBJ2-7; D gene: TRBD2; V gene: TRBV6-1
CDR3 DNA: TGTGCCAGCAGTACAATTAGGGGGCTCGGGGCCAAAAACATTCAGTACTTC; CDR3 protein: CASSTIRGLGAKNIQYF; clone size: -; J gene: TRBJ2-4; D gene: TRBD1; V gene: TRBV6-1
CDR3 DNA: TGTGCCAGCAGCTTAGTTTCCTACGAGCAGTTCTTC; CDR3 protein: CASSLVSYEQFF; clone size: medium-sized; J gene: TRBJ2-1; D gene: -; V gene: TRBV7-6
CDR3 DNA: TGTGCCAGCAGCTTAGGGACTGAAACCTACGAGCAGTACTTC; CDR3 protein: CASSLGTETYEQYF; clone size: medium-sized; J gene: TRBJ2-7; D gene: -; V gene: TRBV7-6
CDR3 DNA: TGTGCCAGCAGTTATTCAGCGGGAGGGCAATTCGGGCAGTTCTTC; CDR3 protein: CASSYSAGGQFGQFF; clone size: -; J gene: TRBJ2-1; D gene: TRBD2; V gene: TRBV6-1
CDR3 DNA: TGTGCCAGCACCCTATCACAGGGGGGATACGAGCAGTTCTTC; CDR3 protein: CASTLSQGGYEQFF; clone size: -; J gene: TRBJ2-1; D gene: TRBD1; V gene: TRBV11-2
CDR3 DNA: TGTGCCAGCAGCTTAGCCTCCGGGAGGGCCCGCGAGCAGTACTTC; CDR3 protein: CASSLASGRAREQYF; clone size: many; J gene: TRBJ2-7; D gene: TRBD2; V gene: TRBV11-1
CDR3 DNA: TGTGCCAGCAGCACGGGGGCAGGGAACGAGCAGTACTTC; CDR3 protein: CASSTGAGNEQYF; clone size: medium-sized; J gene: TRBJ2-7; D gene: -; V gene: TRBV7-3
CDR3 DNA: TGTGCCAGCATGTTCGGAGCGGGGGGGCCCGGGGCCAACGTCCTGACTTTC; CDR3 protein: CASMFGAGGPGANVLTF; clone size: -; J gene: TRBJ2-6; D gene: TRBD2; V gene: TRBV6-1
CDR3 DNA: TGTGCCAGCACCATGGCCCTCGGGCCCTACTACGAGCAGTACTTC; CDR3 protein: CASTMALGPYYEQYF; clone size: medium-sized; J gene: TRBJ2-7; D gene: -; V gene: TRBV7-2
CDR3 DNA: TGTGCCAGCAGCGACGCCGATAGCGGGAGGGGCACAGATACGCAGTATTTT; CDR3 protein: CASSDADSGRGTDTQYF; clone size: -; J gene: TRBJ2-3; D gene: TRBD2; V gene: TRBV11-1
CDR3 DNA: TGTGCCAGCAGGTCCAGTCAAGAGACCCAGTTCTTC; CDR3 protein: CASRSSQETQFF; clone size: many; J gene: TRBJ2-1; D gene: -; V gene: TRBV6-1
CDR3 DNA: TGTGCCAGCAGTCTCGTGGGCAATGAGCAGTTCTTC; CDR3 protein: CASSLVGNEQFF; clone size: medium-sized; J gene: TRBJ2-1; D gene: -; V gene: TRBV6-1
CDR3 DNA: TGTGCCAGCAGCTTAGACACGGGTTTCTACAATGAGCAGTACTTC; CDR3 protein: CASSLDTGFYNEQYF; clone size: medium-sized; J gene: TRBJ2-7; D gene: -; V gene: TRBV7-2
CDR3 DNA: TGTGCCAGCAGTGACTACGGGACAGGCAATTCACCCCTCCACTTT; CDR3 protein: CASSDYGTGNSPLHF; clone size: few; J gene: TRBJ1-6; D gene: TRBD1; V gene: TRBV6-1
CDR3 DNA: TGTGCCAGCAGTTCCGGGGACAGCTCCTACGAGCAGTACTTC; CDR3 protein: CASSSGDSSYEQYF; clone size: many; J gene: TRBJ2-7; D gene: TRBD1; V gene: TRBV12-3/TRBV12-4
CDR3 DNA: TGTGCCAGCAGTCTCGTGGGCAATGAGCAGTACTTC; CDR3 protein: CASSLVGNEQYF; clone size: medium-sized; J gene: TRBJ2-7; D gene: -; V gene: TRBV6-1
CDR3 DNA: TGCGCCAGCAGCCAAAACCGGGGACAGGGCTACGAGCAGTACTTC; CDR3 protein: CASSQNRGQGYEQYF; clone size: once; J gene: TRBJ2-7; D gene: TRBD1; V gene: TRBV4-3
CDR3 DNA: TGTGCCAGCAGTGACAGGTCCTACGAGCAGTACTTC; CDR3 protein: CASSDRSYEQYF; clone size: many; J gene: TRBJ2-7; D gene: -; V gene: TRBV12-3/TRBV12-4
CDR3 DNA: TGTGCCAGCAGTATCAACAGGAATTCACCCCTCCACTTT; CDR3 protein: CASSINRNSPLHF; clone size: few; J gene: TRBJ1-6; D gene: -; V gene: TRBV28
CDR3 DNA: TGTGCCAGCAGCTTCCGGGGGGAATACACTGAAGCTTTCTTT; CDR3 protein: CASSFRGEYTEAFF; clone size: many; J gene: TRBJ1-1; D gene: -; V gene: TRBV7-2
CDR3 DNA: TGTGCCAGCAGTGATAGACAGGGACTGGATGGCTACACCTTC; CDR3 protein: CASSDRQGLDGYTF; clone size: -; J gene: TRBJ1-2; D gene: TRBD1; V gene: TRBV25-1
CDR3 DNA: TGTGCCAGCACCCCTAGGGGAGAACAAGAGACCCAGTTCTTC; CDR3 protein: CASTPRGEQETQFF; clone size: few; J gene: TRBJ2-1; D gene: -; V gene: TRBV11-3